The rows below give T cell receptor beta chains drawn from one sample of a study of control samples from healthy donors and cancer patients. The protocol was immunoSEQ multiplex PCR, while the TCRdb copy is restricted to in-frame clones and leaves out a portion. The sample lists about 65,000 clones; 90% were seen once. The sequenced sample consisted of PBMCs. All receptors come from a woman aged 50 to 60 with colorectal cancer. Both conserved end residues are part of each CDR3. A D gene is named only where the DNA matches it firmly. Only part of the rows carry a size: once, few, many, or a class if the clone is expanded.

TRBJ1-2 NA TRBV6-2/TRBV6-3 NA CASSYFSGYTF TGTGCCAGCAGTTATTTTTCTGGCTACACCTTC
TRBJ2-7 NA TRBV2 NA CASSEDLTLDYEQYF TGTGCCAGCAGTGAGGACCTAACCCTAGATTACGAGCAGTACTTC
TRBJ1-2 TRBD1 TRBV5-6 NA CASSFYRGDGYTF TGTGCCAGCAGCTTTTACAGGGGGGATGGCTACACCTTC
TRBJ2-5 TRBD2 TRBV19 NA CASSLTPTGLAGQETQYF TGTGCCAGTAGTCTAACCCCCACGGGACTAGCGGGCCAAGAGACCCAGTACTTC
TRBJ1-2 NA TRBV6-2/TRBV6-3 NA CASSYSRVGGGYTF TGTGCCAGCAGTTACTCCCGGGTAGGTGGTGGCTACACCTTC
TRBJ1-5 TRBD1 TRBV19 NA CASSTTGGGQPQHF TGTGCCAGTAGTACAACAGGGGGTGGTCAGCCCCAGCATTTT
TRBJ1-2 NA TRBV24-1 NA CATSDSGTAPQGYGYTF TGTGCCACCAGTGATTCAGGAACTGCTCCGCAGGGGTATGGCTACACCTTC
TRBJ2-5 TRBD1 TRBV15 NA CATSIGGQAYQETQYF TGTGCCACCAGCATAGGGGGACAGGCGTACCAAGAGACCCAGTACTTC
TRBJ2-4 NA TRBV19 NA CASRDRRLAKNIQYF TGTGCCAGTAGAGACAGGAGATTAGCCAAAAACATTCAGTACTTC
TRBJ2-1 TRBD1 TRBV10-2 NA CASSPRQGSYNEQFF TGCGCCAGCAGTCCCCGACAGGGAAGCTACAATGAGCAGTTCTTC
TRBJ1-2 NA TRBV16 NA CASSQWTDYGYTF TGTGCCAGCAGCCAATGGACAGACTATGGCTACACCTTC
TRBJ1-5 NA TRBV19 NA CASSTSTNYRGGEGLLVGNQPQHF TGTGCCAGTAGTACGTCCACCAACTATCGCGGAGGGGAGGGATTATTGGTTGGCAATCAGCCCCAGCATTTT
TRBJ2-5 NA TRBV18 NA CASSPPASVETQYF TGTGCCAGCTCACCACCGGCTAGTGTGGAGACCCAGTACTTC
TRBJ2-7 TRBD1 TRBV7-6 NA CASSLGGQGYEQYF TGTGCCAGCAGCTTAGGTGGACAGGGCTACGAGCAGTACTTC
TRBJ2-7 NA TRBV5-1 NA CASSLVTYEQYF TGCGCCAGCAGCTTGGTAACCTACGAGCAGTACTTC
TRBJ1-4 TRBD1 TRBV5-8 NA CASTNARNRGLGEKLFF TGTGCCAGCACCAATGCGCGGAACAGGGGGCTTGGTGAAAAACTGTTTTTT
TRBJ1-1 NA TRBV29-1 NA CSVEGEGTEAFF TGCAGCGTTGAGGGGGAAGGCACTGAAGCTTTCTTT
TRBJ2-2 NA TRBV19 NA CASSIGGLGLRAGELFF NA
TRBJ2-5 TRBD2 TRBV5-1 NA CASSLGLAGQETQYF TGCGCCAGCAGCTTGGGACTAGCGGGGCAAGAGACCCAGTACTTC
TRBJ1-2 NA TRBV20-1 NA CSASYPNGYTF TGCAGTGCTAGTTACCCGAATGGCTACACCTTC
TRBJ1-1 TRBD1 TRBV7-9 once CASSSRTGEPEAFF TGTGCCAGCAGCTCCCGGACAGGCGAACCTGAAGCTTTCTTT
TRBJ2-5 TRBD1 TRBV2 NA CASSEEQGRETQYF TGTGCCAGCAGTGAAGAACAGGGGAGAGAGACCCAGTACTTC
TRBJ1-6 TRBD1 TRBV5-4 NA CASSPSRGPNSPLHF TGTGCCAGCAGCCCGAGTAGGGGGCCTAATTCACCCCTCCACTTT
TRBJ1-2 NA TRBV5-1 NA CASSPGDYGYTF TGCGCCAGCAGCCCAGGGGACTATGGCTACACCTTC
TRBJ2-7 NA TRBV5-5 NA CASSPTASMIYEQYF TGTGCCAGCAGCCCGACAGCAAGCATGATCTACGAGCAGTACTTC
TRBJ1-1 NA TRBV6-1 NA CASSETVITGNTEAFF TGTGCCAGCAGTGAGACAGTTATAACAGGGAACACTGAAGCTTTCTTT
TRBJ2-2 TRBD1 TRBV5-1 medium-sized CASSYNDRAGELFF TGCGCCAGCAGCTACAACGACAGGGCCGGGGAGCTGTTTTTT
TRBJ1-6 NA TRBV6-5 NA CASRAPREGSPLHF TGTGCCAGCAGGGCTCCTAGGGAAGGATCACCCCTCCACTTT
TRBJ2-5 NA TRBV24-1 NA CATSDSFEGETQYF TGTGCCACCAGTGATTCGTTCGAGGGGGAGACCCAGTACTTC
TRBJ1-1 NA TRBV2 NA CASSEGRGSAEAFF TGTGCCAGCAGTGAAGGCCGCGGGAGCGCTGAAGCTTTCTTT
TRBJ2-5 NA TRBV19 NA CASTLSRDNQETQYF TGTGCCAGTACCCTGAGTAGGGACAACCAAGAGACCCAGTACTTC
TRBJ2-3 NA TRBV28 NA CASSLNGVARSDTQYF TGTGCCAGCAGTTTAAATGGGGTTGCGAGGAGTGATACGCAGTATTTT
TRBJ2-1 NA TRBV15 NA CATSTSMGPRGNNEQFF TGTGCCACCAGCACAAGTATGGGACCCCGCGGGAACAATGAGCAGTTCTTC
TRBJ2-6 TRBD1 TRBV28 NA CAIEGTGVPGANVLTF TGTGCCATCGAAGGGACAGGGGTACCTGGGGCCAACGTCCTGACTTTC
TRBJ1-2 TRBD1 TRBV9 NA CASSARQGRADGYTF TGTGCCAGCAGCGCCAGACAGGGTCGAGCGGATGGCTACACCTTC
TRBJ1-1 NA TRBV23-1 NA CASNPPGTRLNTEAFF TGCGCCAGCAATCCTCCGGGCACTAGACTGAACACTGAAGCTTTCTTT
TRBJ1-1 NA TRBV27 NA CASSLSTRVDTEAFF TGTGCCAGCAGTTTATCGACGAGGGTGGACACTGAAGCTTTCTTT
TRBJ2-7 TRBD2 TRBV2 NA CASSSPGGEQYF TGTGCCAGCAGCTCCCCGGGGGGGGAGCAGTACTTC
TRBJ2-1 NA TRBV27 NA CASSSALGAGRVNEQFF TGTGCCAGCAGTTCTGCCCTCGGGGCGGGGCGGGTCAATGAGCAGTTCTTC
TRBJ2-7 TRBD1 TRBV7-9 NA CASSPGTGKGYEQYF TGTGCCAGCAGCCCCGGGACAGGGAAAGGCTACGAGCAGTACTTC
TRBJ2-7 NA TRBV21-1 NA CASSKGPGRSYEQYF TGTGCCAGCAGCAAAGGTCCAGGGAGATCCTACGAGCAGTACTTC
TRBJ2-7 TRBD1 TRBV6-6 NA CASSPGRGQSYEQYF TGTGCCAGCAGCCCCGGCAGGGGGCAATCCTACGAGCAGTACTTC
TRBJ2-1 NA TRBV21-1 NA CASSKGPYNEQFF TGTGCCAGCAGCAAAGGGCCGTACAATGAGCAGTTCTTC
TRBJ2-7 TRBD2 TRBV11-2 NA CASSLVASGVFYEQYF TGTGCCAGCAGCTTAGTGGCTAGCGGGGTGTTCTACGAGCAGTACTTC